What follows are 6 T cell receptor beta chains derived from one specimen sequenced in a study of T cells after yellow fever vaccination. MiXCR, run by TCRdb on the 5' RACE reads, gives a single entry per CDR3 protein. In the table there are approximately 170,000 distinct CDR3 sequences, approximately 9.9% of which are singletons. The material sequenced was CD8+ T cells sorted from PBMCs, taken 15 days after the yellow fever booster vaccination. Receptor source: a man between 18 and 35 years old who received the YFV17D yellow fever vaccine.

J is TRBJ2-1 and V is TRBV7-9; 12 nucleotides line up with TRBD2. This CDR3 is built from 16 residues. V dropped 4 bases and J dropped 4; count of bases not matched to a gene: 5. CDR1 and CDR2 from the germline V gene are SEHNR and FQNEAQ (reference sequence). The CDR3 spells CASSSLLAGGYNEQFF. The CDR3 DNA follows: TGTGCCAGCAGCTCCTTACTAGCGGGGGGTTACAATGAGCAGTTCTTC.

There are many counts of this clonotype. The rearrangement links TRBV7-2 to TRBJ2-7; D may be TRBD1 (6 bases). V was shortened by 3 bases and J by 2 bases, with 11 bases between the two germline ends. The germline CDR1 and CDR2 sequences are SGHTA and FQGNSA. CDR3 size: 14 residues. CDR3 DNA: TGTGCCAGCAGCTTGGGGACAAAAACCTACGAGCAGTACTTC. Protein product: CASSLGTKTYEQYF.

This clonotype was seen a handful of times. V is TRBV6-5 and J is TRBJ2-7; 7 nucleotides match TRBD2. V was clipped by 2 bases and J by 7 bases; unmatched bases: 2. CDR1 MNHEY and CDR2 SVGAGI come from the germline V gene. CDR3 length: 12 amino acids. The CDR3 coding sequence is TGTGCCAGCAGTTACCTGGGGGGGGAGCAGTACTTC. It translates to CASSYLGGEQYF.

CDR3 amino acids: CASTLTGRDGYTF. CDR3 nucleotide sequence: TGTGCCAGCACCCTAACAGGGAGAGACGGCTACACCTTC. The chain recombines TRBV6-2 or TRBV6-3 with TRBJ1-2, with a possible D match to TRBD1 (6 bases). The CDR3 length is 13 residues. V was cut by 7 bases and J by 8 bases, with 17 bases left in between. The germline V gene encodes CDR1 MNHEY and CDR2 SVGEGT.

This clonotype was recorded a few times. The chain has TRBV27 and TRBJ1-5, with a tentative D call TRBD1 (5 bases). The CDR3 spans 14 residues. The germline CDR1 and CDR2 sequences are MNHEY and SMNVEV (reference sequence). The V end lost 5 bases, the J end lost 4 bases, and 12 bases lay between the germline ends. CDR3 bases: TGTGCCAGCAGTCCACGGGGACCGAATCAGCCCCAGCATTTT. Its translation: CASSPRGPNQPQHF.

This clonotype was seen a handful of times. The CDR3 DNA is TGCGCCAGCAACTCTCAGCCGCGGGACAATGAGCAGTTCTTC. This codes for CASNSQPRDNEQFF. The chain recombines TRBV5-1 with TRBJ2-1, with D perhaps matching TRBD2 (5 bases). V was shortened by 6 bases and J by 5 bases, with 15 bases between the two germline ends. This CDR3 comprises 14 residues. Germline V lookup: CDR1 SGHRS, CDR2 YFSETQ.